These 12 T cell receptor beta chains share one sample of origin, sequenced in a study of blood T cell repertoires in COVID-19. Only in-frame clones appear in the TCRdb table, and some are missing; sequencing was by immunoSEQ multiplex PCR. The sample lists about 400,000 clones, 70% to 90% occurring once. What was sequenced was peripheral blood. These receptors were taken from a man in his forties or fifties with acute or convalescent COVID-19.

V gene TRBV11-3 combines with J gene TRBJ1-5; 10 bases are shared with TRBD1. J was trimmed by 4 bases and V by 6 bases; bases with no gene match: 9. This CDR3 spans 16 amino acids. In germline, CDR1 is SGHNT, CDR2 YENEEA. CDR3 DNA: TGTGCCAGCAGTTTGATTGACAGGGGGCGAAATCAGCCCCAGCATTTT. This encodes CASSLIDRGRNQPQHF.

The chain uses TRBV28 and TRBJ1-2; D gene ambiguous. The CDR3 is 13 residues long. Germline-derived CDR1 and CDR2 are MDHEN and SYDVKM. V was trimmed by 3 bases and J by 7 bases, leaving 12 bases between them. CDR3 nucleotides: TGTGCCAGCAGTTTGGGCGGGGTTCGTGGCTACACCTTC. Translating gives CASSLGGVRGYTF.

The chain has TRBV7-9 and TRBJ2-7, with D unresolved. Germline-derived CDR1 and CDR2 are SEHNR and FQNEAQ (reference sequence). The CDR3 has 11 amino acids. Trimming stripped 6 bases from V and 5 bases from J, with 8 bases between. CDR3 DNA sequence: TGTGCCAGCAGACTACTTAACGAGCAGTACTTC. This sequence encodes CASRLLNEQYF.

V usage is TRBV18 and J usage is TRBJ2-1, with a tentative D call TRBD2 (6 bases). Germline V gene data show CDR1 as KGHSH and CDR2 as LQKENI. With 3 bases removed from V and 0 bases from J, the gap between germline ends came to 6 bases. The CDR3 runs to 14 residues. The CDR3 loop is CASSPGGSYNEQFF. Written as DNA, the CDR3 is TGTGCCAGCTCACCCGGGGGCTCCTACAATGAGCAGTTCTTC.

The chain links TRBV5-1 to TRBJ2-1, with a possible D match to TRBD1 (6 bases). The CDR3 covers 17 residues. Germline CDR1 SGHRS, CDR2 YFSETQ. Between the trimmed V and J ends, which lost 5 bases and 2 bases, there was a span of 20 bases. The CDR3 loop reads CASSFPTGQLAYNEQFF. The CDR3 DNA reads TGCGCCAGCAGTTTCCCAACAGGGCAACTTGCCTACAATGAGCAGTTCTTC.

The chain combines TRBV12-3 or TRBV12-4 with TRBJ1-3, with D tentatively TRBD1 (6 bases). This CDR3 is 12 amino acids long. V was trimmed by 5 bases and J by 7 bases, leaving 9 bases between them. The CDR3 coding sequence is TGTGCCAGCAGTGCCCAGGGGAACACCATATATTTT. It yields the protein CASSAQGNTIYF.

DNA of the CDR3: TGTGCCAGCAGGATGGACAGGACCTACGAGCAGTACTTC. Its protein is CASRMDRTYEQYF. The V and J genes are TRBV28 and TRBJ2-7, with TRBD1 matching over 7 bases. Per the germline V gene, CDR1 is MDHEN and CDR2 is SYDVKM. V was pared by 6 bases and J by 2 bases, with 4 bases of the junction left unmatched. This CDR3 contains 13 residues.

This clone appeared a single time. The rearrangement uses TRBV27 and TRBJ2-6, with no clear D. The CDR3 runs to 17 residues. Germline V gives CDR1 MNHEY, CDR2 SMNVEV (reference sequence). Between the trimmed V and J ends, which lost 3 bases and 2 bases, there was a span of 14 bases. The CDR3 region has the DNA TGTGCCAGCAGTTTGGGCAGGCTCCGGACTGGGGCCAACGTCCTGACTTTC. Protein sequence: CASSLGRLRTGANVLTF.

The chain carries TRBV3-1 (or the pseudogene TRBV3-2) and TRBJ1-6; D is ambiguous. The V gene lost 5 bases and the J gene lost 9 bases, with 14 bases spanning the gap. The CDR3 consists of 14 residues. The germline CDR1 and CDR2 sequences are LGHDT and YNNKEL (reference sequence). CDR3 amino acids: CASSSEPRGSPLHF. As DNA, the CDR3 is TGTGCCAGCAGCTCGGAACCTCGCGGTTCACCCCTCCACTTT.

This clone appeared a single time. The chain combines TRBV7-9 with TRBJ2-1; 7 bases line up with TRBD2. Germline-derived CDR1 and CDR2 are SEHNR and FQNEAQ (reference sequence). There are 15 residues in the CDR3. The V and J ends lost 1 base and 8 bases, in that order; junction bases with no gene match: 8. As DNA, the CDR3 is TGTGCCAGCAGCTTAGTGGGCGGGAGAGGTTATGAGCAGTTCTTC. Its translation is CASSLVGGRGYEQFF.

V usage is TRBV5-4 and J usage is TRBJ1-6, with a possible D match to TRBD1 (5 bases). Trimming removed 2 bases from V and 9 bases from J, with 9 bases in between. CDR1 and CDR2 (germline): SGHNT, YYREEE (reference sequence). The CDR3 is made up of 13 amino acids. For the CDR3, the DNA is TGTGCCAGCAGCTTCCAGGGAGGTTCACCCCTCCACTTT. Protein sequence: CASSFQGGSPLHF.

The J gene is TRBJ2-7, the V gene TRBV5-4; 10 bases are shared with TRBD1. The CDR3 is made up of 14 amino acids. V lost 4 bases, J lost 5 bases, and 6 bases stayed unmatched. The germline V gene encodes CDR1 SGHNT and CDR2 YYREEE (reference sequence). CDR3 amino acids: CASSAGQGKDEQYF. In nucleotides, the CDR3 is TGTGCCAGCAGCGCGGGACAGGGGAAAGACGAGCAGTACTTC.